A single sample is the source of the 30 T cell receptor beta chains below, sequenced in a study of T cells in Graves' hyperthyroidism and ophthalmopathy. Amplification yielded TCR beta CDR3 regions, with RNA transcripts as the source. Primed by the HTBI set, a first-round RT-PCR was run on the TCR CDR3. TCRdb re-called the multiplex PCR reads through MiXCR, storing one row per CDR3 protein. The repertoire holds some 300,000 distinct CDR3 sequences, with 15% to 20% as singletons. Sequencing was done on a sample of blood. The receptors come from a man aged 45-65 years with Graves' ophthalmopathy.

V usage is TRBV3-1 and J usage is TRBJ1-5; maybe TRBD1 (6 bases). This CDR3 has 15 amino acids. The ends were cut back, 0 bases at V and 6 bases at J, with 12 bases in the middle. Germline V gene lookup returns CDR1 LGHDT and CDR2 YNNKEL (reference sequence). The CDR3 here is CASSQDGGQGQPQHF. For the CDR3, the DNA is TGTGCCAGCAGCCAAGATGGGGGGCAGGGTCAGCCCCAGCATTTT.

The V call is TRBV24-1, the J call TRBJ2-1; TRBD1 or TRBD2 may be the D gene (7 bases each). The CDR3 extends over 17 amino acids. The germline gives CDR1 KGHDR, CDR2 SFDVKD. V shed 0 bases and J shed 12 bases, with 23 bases lying between them. CDR3 amino acids: CATSDLQGQGGGGGQFF. In DNA form, the CDR3 reads TGTGCCACCAGTGATTTGCAGGGGCAGGGAGGGGGCGGGGGGCAGTTCTTC.

The chain couples TRBV5-6 to TRBJ2-1, with 9 bases lining up with TRBD1. This CDR3 spans 16 amino acids. From germline, CDR1 is SGHDT and CDR2 YYEEEE. Trimming cost V 5 bases and J 12 bases; bases outside gene matches: 18. The CDR3 DNA is TGTGCCAGCAGTCTGATTCCGGGACAGGGCACATCAGGGCAGTTCTTC. As protein: CASSLIPGQGTSGQFF. Variable domain in full (rest from reference TRBV5-6 and TRBJ2-1): DAGVTQSPTHLIKTRGQQVTLRCSPKSGHDTVSWYQQALGQGPQFIFQYYEEEERQRGNFPDRFSGHQFPNYSSELNVNALLLGDSALYLCASSLIPGQGTSGQFFGPGTRLTVL.

This rearrangement joins TRBV28 to TRBJ1-5; 10 nucleotides line up with TRBD1. The CDR3 has 15 residues. Losses at the gene ends were 2 bases for V and 7 bases for J; bases not matched to a gene: 5. Germline values: CDR1 MDHEN, CDR2 SYDVKM. For the CDR3, the DNA is TGTGCCAGCAGTTTAACGACAGGGGGCTTGCAGCCCCAGCATTTT. Its translation is CASSLTTGGLQPQHF.

The rearrangement uses TRBV7-2 and TRBJ2-7, with 7 positions matching TRBD2. The CDR3 loop spans 15 amino acids. Losses at the gene ends were 0 bases for V and 6 bases for J; bases not matched to a gene: 8. Germline assignment: CDR1 SGHTA and CDR2 FQGNSA. CDR3 sequence reads: CASSLASAGVSEQYF. The CDR3 nucleotides read TGTGCCAGCAGCTTAGCATCGGCGGGAGTTTCCGAGCAGTACTTC.

This clonotype was recorded at least ten times. This chain uses TRBV28 with TRBJ2-3; perhaps TRBD2 as D (6 bases). Trimming cost V 4 bases and J 2 bases, with 16 bases left between them. The CDR3 spans 16 residues. CDR1 MDHEN and CDR2 SYDVKM come from the germline V gene. Here the CDR3 DNA reads TGTGCCAGCAGTTCGGGTACTAGCTCGTCCACAGATACGCAGTATTTT. This encodes CASSSGTSSSTDTQYF.

V gene TRBV20-1 combines with J gene TRBJ1-5; weak D call: TRBD1 (5 bases). The CDR3 covers 12 residues. V was cut by 5 bases and J by 4 bases, with 9 bases left in between. Looked up from germline, CDR1 is DFQATT and CDR2 is SNEGSKA (reference sequence). The CDR3 region has the DNA TGCAGTGCTTCACAGGTTAATCAGCCCCAGCATTTT. Its protein is CSASQVNQPQHF.

This clonotype was counted only a few times. The chain is built from TRBV13 and TRBJ2-7; 10 bases agree with TRBD2. The CDR3 is made up of 15 amino acids. Looked up from germline, CDR1 is PRHDT and CDR2 is FYEKMQ (reference sequence). The J segment lost 4 bases and the V segment lost 5 bases, leaving 8 bases of the junction unmatched. DNA of the CDR3: TGTGCCAGCAGCCCCCGGGGAGCGGGAGGGTACGAGCAGTACTTC. Translating gives CASSPRGAGGYEQYF.

Concerning this clonotype itself: No conserved phenylalanine or tryptophan ends this CDR3, so it is likely a read error. The chain links TRBV6-1 to TRBJ2-5, with 11 bases that match TRBD1. V trimming: 4 bases; J trimming: 5 bases; junction bases outside the gene matches: 6. The germline V gene encodes CDR1 MNHNS and CDR2 SASEGT. There are 15 residues in the CDR3. The CDR3 region has the DNA TGTGCCAGCAGTGGATGGACAGGGGGCGAGGAGACCCAGTACCTC. This encodes CASSGWTGGEETQYL.

Ten or more counts support this clonotype. The chain joins TRBV5-1 to TRBJ1-2; TRBD1 matches at 7 bases. Unmatched junction bases numbered 8, after V lost 0 bases and J lost 6 bases. The CDR3 sequence is 15 residues long. CDR1 and CDR2 from the germline V gene are SGHRS and YFSETQ. CDR3 region: CASSLGGGGANGYTF. The CDR3, as DNA: TGCGCCAGCAGCTTGGGTGGAGGGGGCGCGAATGGCTACACCTTC.

The chain couples TRBV5-8 to TRBJ2-2; D not certain. The germline gives CDR1 SGHTS, CDR2 YDEGEE. The V end lost 1 base, the J end lost 0 bases, and 10 bases lay between the germline ends. The CDR3 length is 16 residues. The CDR3 loop is CASSLIQLPNTGELFF. The CDR3 region has the DNA TGTGCCAGCAGCTTGATTCAGCTACCGAACACCGGGGAGCTGTTTTTT. Full variable domain (remainder filled in from reference TRBV5-8 and TRBJ2-2): EAGVTQSPTHLIKTRGQQATLRCSPISGHTSVYWYQQALGLGLQFLLWYDEGEERNRGNFPPRFSGRQFPNYSSELNVNALELEDSALYLCASSLIQLPNTGELFFGEGSRLTVL.

This clonotype was recorded many times. The rearrangement links TRBV6-1 to TRBJ1-1; TRBD1 matches at 8 bases. Germline V gene sequence: CDR1 MNHNS, CDR2 SASEGT. This CDR3 has 15 amino acids. V was pared by 5 bases and J by 0 bases, with 5 bases of the junction left unmatched. The CDR3 spells CASSRLTGVNTEAFF. CDR3 in DNA: TGTGCCAGCAGTCGCTTGACAGGGGTGAACACTGAAGCTTTCTTT.

This clonotype occurred many times. This chain uses TRBV2 with TRBJ2-1, with D possibly TRBD2 on 6 matching bases. The CDR3 extends over 16 amino acids. The germline CDR1 and CDR2 sequences are SNHLY and FYNNEI. Trimming stripped 9 bases from V and 6 bases from J, with 24 bases between. CDR3 amino acids: CASSDSASAVLNEQFF. The DNA for the CDR3 is TGTGCCAGTTCCGATTCCGCTAGCGCCGTCCTCAATGAGCAGTTCTTC.

The gene calls are TRBV24-1 and TRBJ2-7; D is unclear. The CDR3 has 13 amino acids. The V end was cut by 4 bases, the J end by 4 bases, with 10 bases between. Germline assignment: CDR1 KGHDR and CDR2 SFDVKD. The CDR3 DNA sequence: TGTGCCACCAGTGACTCTACCGCTTACGAGCAGTACTTC. This gives the protein CATSDSTAYEQYF.

The gene calls are TRBV30 and TRBJ1-6; maybe TRBD1 (5 bases). The length of the CDR3 is 14 residues. Deletions cut 2 bases from V and 7 bases from J, with 12 bases between. The germline V gene encodes CDR1 GTSNPN and CDR2 SVGIG (reference sequence). In DNA form, the CDR3 reads TGTGCCTGGAGTCCGGGACTACCGAATTCACCCCTCCACTTT. Protein product: CAWSPGLPNSPLHF.

V usage is TRBV14 and J usage is TRBJ2-5; D uncertain. V lost 2 bases and J lost 5, with 15 bases in between. Germline loops: CDR1 SGHDN, CDR2 FVKESK. The CDR3 has 15 residues. The CDR3, as DNA: TGTGCCAGCAGCCAAAATCTTGTCAGAGACGAGACCCAGTACTTC. Protein sequence: CASSQNLVRDETQYF.

This clonotype has just a few counts. The chain recombines TRBV19 with TRBJ2-7, with 8 bases fitting TRBD1. CDR3 length equals 14 residues. J was trimmed by 4 bases and V by 0 bases; bases with no gene match: 2. Germline CDR1 is LNHDA and CDR2 is SQIVND (reference sequence). The CDR3 nucleotides read TGTGCCAGTAGTATAGAAGGGACAGGTTACGAGCAGTACTTC. Its translation: CASSIEGTGYEQYF.

A few counts support this clonotype. This chain connects TRBV15 to TRBJ1-4; TRBD1 might be the D (5 bases). The CDR3 consists of 13 residues. Germline V gives CDR1 LNHNV, CDR2 YYDKDF (reference sequence). Trimming pared 0 bases from V and 8 bases from J, leaving 7 bases between. CDR3 in amino acids: CATSREHREKLFF. The CDR3 nucleotides read TGTGCCACCAGCAGAGAACACAGGGAAAAACTGTTTTTT.

This clonotype was observed many times. V is TRBV2 and J is TRBJ2-7; D gene unclear. Germline V gene lookup returns CDR1 SNHLY and CDR2 FYNNEI. The CDR3 length is 12 residues. Between the trimmed V and J ends, which lost 6 bases and 1 base, there was a span of 7 bases. The CDR3 loop is CASRRASYEQYF. The DNA of the CDR3 is TGTGCCAGCAGACGGGCTTCCTACGAGCAGTACTTC.

This clonotype was picked up many times. DNA of the CDR3: TGTGCCAGCAGGACGACTCACAGGGTTAGCGAGCAGTACTTC. Translating it yields CASRTTHRVSEQYF. The chain joins TRBV28 to TRBJ2-7, with D maybe TRBD1 (6 bases). In germline, CDR1 is MDHEN, CDR2 SYDVKM. The CDR3 totals 14 residues. V was cut by 6 bases and J by 6 bases, with 18 bases left in between.

Turning to this clonotype: A much larger clone lies one base from this, so it may be a read error. V gene TRBV7-9 combines with J gene TRBJ2-3, with a tentative D call TRBD2 (6 bases). This CDR3 region has 13 residues. Germline-derived CDR1 and CDR2 are SEHNR and FQNEAQ (reference sequence). The CDR3 DNA sequence: TGTGTCAGCACCGGGAGCGGCACAGATACGCAGTATTTT. Translated, it gives CVSTGSGTDTQYF.

This chain joins TRBV6-2 or TRBV6-3 and TRBJ2-7; 14 nucleotides align to TRBD2. This CDR3 is built from 17 residues. Germline CDR1 is MNHEY and CDR2 is SVGEGT. V was clipped by 0 bases and J by 5 bases; unmatched bases: 6. CDR3 DNA: TGTGCCAGCAGTTACTCGGGACTAGCGGGAGCTATCCACGAGCAGTACTTC. This codes for CASSYSGLAGAIHEQYF.

This clonotype was recorded at least ten times. The chain uses TRBV30 and TRBJ1-1, with TRBD1 as a possible D gene (6 bases). V was pared by 0 bases and J by 4 bases, with 12 bases between. The CDR3 is made up of 14 amino acids. CDR1 is GTSNPN, CDR2 SVGIG, per germline (reference sequence). CDR3 sequence: CAWSVQGGLTEAFF. Written as DNA, the CDR3 is TGTGCCTGGAGTGTACAGGGTGGACTCACTGAAGCTTTCTTT.

This clonotype was detected only a few times. The chain carries TRBV19 and TRBJ1-5; D not certain. There are 12 residues in the CDR3. In germline, CDR1 is LNHDA, CDR2 SQIVND (reference sequence). V lost 7 bases, J lost 4 bases, and 8 bases lay in between. The CDR3 sequence: CASTAKNQPQHF. Written as DNA, the CDR3 is TGTGCCAGTACCGCAAAAAATCAGCCCCAGCATTTT.

This clonotype has ten or more counts. V is TRBV4-1 and J is TRBJ2-7; TRBD1 agrees at 8 bases. The J segment lost 2 bases and the V segment lost 3 bases, leaving 3 bases of the junction unmatched. The CDR3 covers 14 residues. The germline V gene has CDR1 MGHRA and CDR2 YSYEKL. CDR3 residues: CASSHQDRAYEQYF. The CDR3 bases are TGCGCCAGCAGCCATCAGGACAGGGCCTACGAGCAGTACTTC.

Only a few counts were recorded for this clonotype. The chain couples TRBV5-1 to TRBJ2-5; 12 bases map to TRBD2. Germline V CDR1 and CDR2: SGHRS, YFSETQ. Trimming took 7 bases from V and 6 from J; bases not matched to a gene: 7. The CDR3 covers 14 residues. The chain's CDR3 is CASAGLAGLKTQYF. CDR3 sequence (DNA): TGCGCCAGCGCGGGACTAGCGGGCCTCAAGACCCAGTACTTC. Complete variable domain (other parts from reference TRBV5-1 and TRBJ2-5): KAGVTQTPRYLIKTRGQQVTLSCSPISGHRSVSWYQQTPGQGLQFLFEYFSETQRNKGNFPGRFSGRQFSNSRSEMNVSTLELGDSALYLCASAGLAGLKTQYFGPGTRLLVL.

This clonotype occurred a few times. CDR3 region: CAISDAGSSYEQYF. DNA for the CDR3: TGTGCCATCAGTGATGCAGGGAGCTCCTACGAGCAGTACTTC. The V call is TRBV10-3, the J call TRBJ2-7; D could derive from TRBD1 or TRBD2 (5 bases each). From germline, CDR1 is ENHRY and CDR2 SYGVKD. V lost 3 bases and J lost 0, with 9 bases in between. This CDR3 comprises 14 residues.

This clonotype turned up a few times. V is TRBV5-8 and J is TRBJ2-2, with TRBD1 matching over 11 bases. From germline, CDR1 is SGHTS and CDR2 YDEGEE. The CDR3 consists of 16 residues. Unmatched junction bases numbered 6, after V lost 2 bases and J lost 6 bases. The CDR3 is CASSFAGTGGSGELFF. The CDR3 DNA reads TGTGCCAGCAGCTTTGCCGGGACAGGGGGATCCGGGGAGCTGTTTTTT.

This clonotype was counted at least ten times. This rearrangement joins TRBV18 to TRBJ2-5; 8 bases match TRBD1. Germline V gene sequence: CDR1 KGHSH, CDR2 LQKENI. CDR3 length equals 15 residues. Unmatched junction bases numbered 6, after V lost 5 bases and J lost 1 base. CDR3 nucleotides: TGTGCCAGCTCAGCCATGACAGGGGTCCAAGAGACCCAGTACTTC. It codes for CASSAMTGVQETQYF.

A few counts support this clonotype. J is TRBJ2-7 and V is TRBV5-1; TRBD1 matches at 10 bases. After removal of 2 bases from V and 5 bases from J, the junction contained 7 bases not matched to a gene. Germline V gene data show CDR1 as SGHRS and CDR2 as YFSETQ. CDR3 size: 15 residues. CDR3 coding DNA: TGCGCCAGCAGCTTATGGGGGGACAGGGGCGACGAGCAGTACTTC. This encodes CASSLWGDRGDEQYF.